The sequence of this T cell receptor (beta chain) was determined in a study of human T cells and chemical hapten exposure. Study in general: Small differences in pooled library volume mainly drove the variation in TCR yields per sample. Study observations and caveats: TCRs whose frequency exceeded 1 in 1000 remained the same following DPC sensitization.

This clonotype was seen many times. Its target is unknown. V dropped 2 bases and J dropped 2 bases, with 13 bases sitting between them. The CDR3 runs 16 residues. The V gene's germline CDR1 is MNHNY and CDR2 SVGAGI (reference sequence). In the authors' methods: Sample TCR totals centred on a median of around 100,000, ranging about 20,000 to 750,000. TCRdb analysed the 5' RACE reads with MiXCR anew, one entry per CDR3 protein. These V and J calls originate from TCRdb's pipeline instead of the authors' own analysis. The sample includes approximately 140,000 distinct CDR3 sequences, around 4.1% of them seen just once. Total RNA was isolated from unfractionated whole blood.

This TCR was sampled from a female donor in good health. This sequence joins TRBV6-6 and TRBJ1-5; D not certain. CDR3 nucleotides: TGTGCCAGCAGTTACCAGTTGCGCCGGGGCAATCAGCCCCAGCATTTT. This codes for CASSYQLRRGNQPQHF.